The 12 T cell receptor beta chains in this list originate from one sample, sequenced in a study of T-cell reconstitution after alpha-beta-depleted transplantation in children (dated by TCRdb to 2016 to 2017). The sample's treatment or condition, from its label and the paper: allogeneic hematopoietic cell transplantation with graft depleted of TCRalphabeta T cells and CD19 B cells. The library came from PCR. TCRdb shows the sequencer as Illumina HiSeq 2500. To normalize quantification of the TCRbeta repertoire, the TCR libraries were built with molecular barcoding that relied on unique molecular identifiers. TCRdb itself trimmed the public reads at Q25 with fastp, ran MiXCR and retained productive beta chains. Entries that share a CDR3 protein sequence are merged under the most common genes and DNA. The sample table records around 420,000 distinct CDR3 sequences; roughly 17% of these occur just once. Of the sample, around 28% is held by the ten largest clones.

Sequencing used PBMCs, mostly from graft donor cells, obtained 360 days after TCRalphabeta/CD19-depleted stem cell transplant. Every receptor here comes from a boy under two years old who had a stem cell transplant for Wiskott-Aldrich syndrome, so the T cells may come from the graft donor.

Turning to this clonotype: Sequence at one end of the junction differs from germline and may be a read error. V and J are TRBV24-1 and TRBJ2-1, with D possibly being TRBD1 or TRBD2 (6 bases each). The CDR3 has 16 amino acids. Germline V gene lookup returns CDR1 KGHDR and CDR2 SFDVKD. The CDR3 DNA reads as TGTGCCACCAGTGATCATCAGGGGAGGAGAGGCAATGACCAGTTCTTC. Its protein is CATSDHQGRRGNDQFF.

This clonotype was counted a few times. The chain employs TRBV19 and TRBJ1-1; 8 bases are shared with TRBD1. The CDR3 covers 13 residues. J gave up 4 bases and V 5 bases, and 3 bases lay outside the gene matches. Germline values: CDR1 LNHDA, CDR2 SQIVND (reference sequence). The DNA of the CDR3 is TGTGCCAGTAGTGAGGGGACAGGCACTGAAGCTTTCTTT. Translated, it gives CASSEGTGTEAFF.

This clonotype appeared many times. The V and J genes are TRBV12-3 or TRBV12-4 and TRBJ2-1; TRBD2 matches 9 bases. This CDR3 spans 14 amino acids. Trimming at V came to 3 bases and at J to 7 bases, leaving 4 bases not matched to a gene. As DNA, the CDR3 is TGTGCCAGCAGTTTTCGGCGGGGGGGTAATGAGCAGTTCTTC. This codes for CASSFRRGGNEQFF.

V gene TRBV7-2 combines with J gene TRBJ2-7; D is unclear. The CDR3 runs 15 residues. Deletions cut 3 bases from V and 0 bases from J, with 12 bases between. Germline V gene data show CDR1 as SGHTA and CDR2 as FQGNSA. CDR3 sequence (DNA): TGTGCCAGCAGCTTCATTCCGGGTCGCTCCTACGAGCAGTACTTC. This sequence encodes CASSFIPGRSYEQYF. The full variable domain, with the rest looked up from reference TRBV7-2 and TRBJ2-7, is GAGVSQSPSNKVTEKGKDVELRCDPISGHTALYWYRQSLGQGLEFLIYFQGNSAPDKSGLPSDRFSAERTGGSVSTLTIQRTQQEDSAVYLCASSFIPGRSYEQYFGPGTRLTVT.

The CDR3 loop reads CSARDRRGPVTQYF. In DNA form, the CDR3 reads TGCAGTGCTAGAGATCGCAGGGGGCCAGTGACCCAGTACTTC. The rearrangement links TRBV20-1 to TRBJ2-5, with 8 bases identical to TRBD1. Germline loops: CDR1 DFQATT, CDR2 SNEGSKA (reference sequence). J lost 7 bases, V lost 0 bases, and 7 bases had no gene match. CDR3 size: 14 residues.

V usage is TRBV5-1 and J usage is TRBJ1-5, with D perhaps TRBD1 (5 bases). V dropped 1 base and J dropped 5 bases, with 10 bases sitting between them. Looked up from germline, CDR1 is SGHRS and CDR2 is YFSETQ. This CDR3 region has 14 residues. The CDR3 bases are TGCGCCAGCAGCTTGAGCGGACAAGATCAGCCCCAGCATTTT. Its translation is CASSLSGQDQPQHF.

This sequence joins TRBV10-1 and TRBJ2-2; tentative D call: TRBD1 (5 bases). This CDR3 is built from 14 residues. The germline V gene encodes CDR1 WNHNN and CDR2 SYGVQD (reference sequence). Trimming took off 6 bases at V and 2 bases at J, with 10 bases between the two ends. The CDR3 DNA sequence: TGCGCCAGCAGGACAGAGGTTAACACCGGGGAGCTGTTTTTT. This translates into CASRTEVNTGELFF.

This sequence joins TRBV10-3 and TRBJ2-6, with 7 bases matching TRBD1. Per germline, CDR1 ENHRY and CDR2 SYGVKD. V lost 6 bases and J lost 4; bases outside the gene matches: 6. The CDR3 sequence is 15 residues long. DNA for the CDR3: TGTGCCATCAGCAAGGGGGCTACGGGGGCCAACGTCCTGACTTTC. Its protein product is CAISKGATGANVLTF.

The chain carries TRBV28 and TRBJ2-3; possibly TRBD2 for D (6 bases). The CDR3 length is 15 residues. From germline, CDR1 is MDHEN and CDR2 SYDVKM. V lost 4 bases, J lost 0 bases, and 11 bases lay in between. DNA for the CDR3: TGTGCCAGCAGTTCCGGGGGAACTAGCACAGATACGCAGTATTTT. Its protein product is CASSSGGTSTDTQYF.

The chain combines TRBV2 with TRBJ2-3, with unresolved D. V was trimmed by 7 bases and J by 0 bases, leaving 8 bases between them. The germline V gene encodes CDR1 SNHLY and CDR2 FYNNEI. The CDR3 loop spans 13 amino acids. The CDR3 is CASTASSTDTQYF. DNA for the CDR3: TGTGCCAGCACGGCATCTAGCACAGATACGCAGTATTTT.

The chain is built from TRBV7-2 and TRBJ2-1, with D possibly TRBD2 on 6 matching bases. Deletions cut 5 bases from V and 9 bases from J, with 17 bases between. Germline V CDR1 and CDR2: SGHTA, FQGNSA. The CDR3 is 14 amino acids. The CDR3 here is CASSEQILGGEQFF. The CDR3 nucleotides are TGTGCCAGCAGCGAACAAATCTTGGGGGGTGAGCAGTTCTTC.

The chain employs TRBV18 and TRBJ2-2; D is unresolved. Germline-derived CDR1 and CDR2 are KGHSH and LQKENI. V lost 4 bases and J 7 bases, leaving 7 bases between the germline ends. This CDR3 has 12 residues. CDR3 amino acids: CASSLLNGELFF. DNA for the CDR3: TGTGCCAGCTCACTTTTGAACGGGGAGCTGTTTTTT.